The present T cell receptor beta chain was sequenced within a study of shared clonotypes between healthy human individuals. Study at large: Contributing individuals were two females and a few males aged 18 to 49. Study outcomes and limitations: Naive CD4 clonotype sharing across a handful of donors was around 5%.

The trim removed 8 bases at V and 9 bases at J, leaving 16 bases unmatched. The germline V gene encodes CDR1 MNHNS and CDR2 SASEGT. CDR3 length: 14 residues. Method: immunoSEQ multiplex PCR; TCRdb's copy keeps in-frame clones and lacks some. In the table there are 2.3 million or so clones, approximately 95% of which are singletons. Concerning this clone: Its specificity is unknown.

All donors were Caucasian adults living in Nashville, Tennessee. CD45RA-negative memory and CD45RA+ naive subsets were split from the CD4+ cells. Sequencing was done on a sample of naive CD4+ T cells from PBMCs. Subset: CD45RA+ positively selected. The chain joins TRBV6-1 to TRBJ2-7, with 7 bases fitting TRBD1. This receptor was taken from a man aged 18 to 35 in good health. Some clones in this sample may be carry-over from other donors' samples. CDR3 DNA sequence: TGTGCCAGCGGGGCTGGACAGGATGGAGCGGTGCAGTACTTC. Translation: CASGAGQDGAVQYF.